Following are 30 T cell receptor beta chains from one sample sequenced in a study of blood T cell repertoires in COVID-19 (dated by TCRdb to about 2020). The method was the immunoSEQ multiplex PCR assay. TCRdb took this table from immuneACCESS and kept in-frame rearrangements with V and J called. Such tables lack part of the clones; where checked against another copy, unresolved V genes explain under half of the gap, and the rest is unexplained. The table for this sample lists under 350,000 clones; around 78% of them were counted only once. The ten top clones hold under 5.5% of the sample. Material: peripheral blood. These receptor sequences come from a man aged 55 to 70 who had recovered from COVID-19.

The V gene is TRBV7-9, the J gene TRBJ1-5; a weak D match, TRBD1 (5 bases). CDR1 and CDR2 (germline): SEHNR, FQNEAQ (reference sequence). V was cut by 5 bases and J by 5 bases, with 13 bases left in between. The CDR3 is 14 residues long. CDR3 in amino acids: CASSGRGGDQPQHF. For the CDR3, the DNA is TGTGCCAGCAGCGGCCGGGGAGGGGATCAGCCCCAGCATTTT.

This chain uses TRBV5-1 with TRBJ1-4, with D unclear. V was trimmed by 1 base and J by 7 bases, leaving 14 bases between them. The CDR3 runs to 15 residues. Germline V gene lookup returns CDR1 SGHRS and CDR2 YFSETQ. CDR3 residues: CASSLSRPGGEKLFF. The DNA of the CDR3 is TGCGCCAGCAGCTTGAGTCGGCCGGGTGGTGAAAAACTGTTTTTT. The full variable domain, in which reference TRBV5-1 and TRBJ1-4 provide the parts outside the CDR3, is KAGVTQTPRYLIKTRGQQVTLSCSPISGHRSVSWYQQTPGQGLQFLFEYFSETQRNKGNFPGRFSGRQFSNSRSEMNVSTLELGDSALYLCASSLSRPGGEKLFFGSGTQLSVL.

V gene TRBV7-9 combines with J gene TRBJ2-1, with D possibly TRBD2 on 5 matching bases. V gave up 5 bases and J gave up 6 bases, with 29 bases separating them. Looked up from germline, CDR1 is SEHNR and CDR2 is FQNEAQ (reference sequence). The CDR3 length is 19 residues. The CDR3 protein is CASSPRWGRADPTSNEQFF. In DNA form, the CDR3 reads TGTGCCAGCAGCCCAAGGTGGGGTCGTGCGGACCCTACTAGCAATGAGCAGTTCTTC.

The chain couples TRBV2 to TRBJ1-5; TRBD1 matches at 7 bases. Germline V gene data show CDR1 as SNHLY and CDR2 as FYNNEI. This CDR3 region has 16 residues. Losses at the gene ends were 7 bases for V and 9 bases for J; bases not matched to a gene: 18. The CDR3 here is CASTSRTGGGGWPQHF. For the CDR3, the DNA is TGTGCCAGCACCTCCAGGACAGGCGGTGGGGGATGGCCCCAGCATTTT.

The V call is TRBV4-2, the J call TRBJ2-7; 15 bases map to TRBD2. The CDR3 sequence is 18 residues long. V trimming: 3 bases; J trimming: 3 bases; junction bases outside the gene matches: 9. Germline V gene data show CDR1 as LGHNA and CDR2 as YNFKEQ. DNA of the CDR3: TGTGCCAGCAGCCAGACCGGGACTAGCGGGGGGACTTACTACGAGCAGTACTTC. Protein sequence: CASSQTGTSGGTYYEQYF.

The chain employs TRBV14 and TRBJ2-2, with D perhaps TRBD2 (6 bases). The CDR3 extends over 16 amino acids. The germline V gene has CDR1 SGHDN and CDR2 FVKESK. The V end was cut by 0 bases, the J end by 4 bases, with 12 bases between. This CDR3 is CASSQDLARGTGELFF. CDR3 coding DNA: TGTGCCAGCAGCCAAGATTTAGCGCGGGGCACCGGGGAGCTGTTTTTT.

In nucleotides, the CDR3 is TGTGCCAGCAGCGTAGGACAGAATATGAATGAAAAACTGTTTTTT. This translates into CASSVGQNMNEKLFF. J is TRBJ1-4 and V is TRBV5-5; tentatively, D is TRBD1 (6 bases). CDR1 is SGHKS and CDR2 is YYEKEE in the germline V gene (reference sequence). The CDR3 is made up of 15 amino acids. V gave up 4 bases and J gave up 5 bases, with 15 bases separating them.

By frequency in the sample, this clone is medium-sized. CDR3 region: CASSLVGSGTGTDTQYF. In nucleotides, the CDR3 is TGTGCCAGCAGCTTAGTGGGTAGCGGGACGGGCACAGATACGCAGTATTTT. The chain carries TRBV11-2 and TRBJ2-3; 8 nucleotides match TRBD2. The trim removed 1 base at V and 1 base at J, leaving 7 bases unmatched. The V gene's germline CDR1 is SGHAT and CDR2 FQNNGV. The CDR3 contains 17 residues.

This CDR3 is CACGRGGTEAFF. CDR3 nucleotide sequence: TGTGCCTGCGGACGAGGGGGAACTGAAGCTTTCTTT. J is TRBJ1-1 and V is TRBV6-6; D is possibly TRBD1 (6 bases). V was cut by 11 bases and J by 5 bases, with 15 bases left in between. Germline V gives CDR1 MNHNY, CDR2 SVGAGI (reference sequence). This CDR3 is 12 amino acids long.

A few counts support this clone. The chain combines TRBV11-2 with TRBJ2-1; D may be TRBD2 (5 bases). Germline V CDR1 and CDR2: SGHAT, FQNNGV. Trimming cost V 5 bases and J 5 bases, with 19 bases left between them. This CDR3 is 16 amino acids long. The CDR3 DNA follows: TGTGCCAGCAGCCAAAGGCGGGCACGACGAGACAATGAGCAGTTCTTC. It translates to CASSQRRARRDNEQFF.

This clone was seen only once. For the CDR3, the DNA is TGTGCCAGCAGCTCAGGACTAGCGCGCACAGATACGCAGTATTTT. This sequence encodes CASSSGLARTDTQYF. The chain uses TRBV7-8 and TRBJ2-3; TRBD2 matches 9 bases. This CDR3 contains 15 residues. Germline assignment: CDR1 SGHVS and CDR2 FQNEAQ. V was pared by 4 bases and J by 1 base, with 3 bases of the junction left unmatched.

The V call is TRBV7-2, the J call TRBJ2-2, with 12 nucleotides matching TRBD2. This CDR3 spans 16 amino acids. CDR1 SGHTA and CDR2 FQGNSA come from the germline V gene. Trimming removed 4 bases from V and 7 bases from J; junction bases left unmatched: 7. Written as DNA, the CDR3 is TGTGCCAGCAGCTACTGGACTAGCGGGATCATCGGGGAGCTGTTTTTT. This codes for CASSYWTSGIIGELFF.

CDR3 sequence: CASSPNFLAGSNTEAFF. The CDR3 DNA reads as TGTGCCAGCTCACCTAATTTCTTGGCAGGGTCGAACACTGAAGCTTTCTTT. The rearrangement links TRBV18 to TRBJ1-1, with D possibly matching TRBD1 (5 bases). The CDR3 totals 17 residues. Trimming left V 3 bases short and J 1 base short, with 18 bases between. CDR1 is KGHSH and CDR2 is LQKENI in the germline V gene.

The CDR3 coding sequence is TGTGCCAGCGGGAGGACAGGTTTGAATGAAAAACTGTTTTTT. It yields the protein CASGRTGLNEKLFF. V and J are TRBV2 and TRBJ1-4, with 7 bases fitting TRBD1. With 8 bases clipped from V and 5 bases from J, the junction kept 8 bases outside the gene matches. From germline, CDR1 is SNHLY and CDR2 FYNNEI. The CDR3 is 14 amino acids. The whole variable domain, remainder taken from reference TRBV2 and TRBJ1-4, is EPEVTQTPSHQVTQMGQEVILRCVPISNHLYFYWYRQILGQKVEFLVSFYNNEISEKSEIFDDQFSVERPDGSNFTLKIRSTKLEDSAMYFCASGRTGLNEKLFFGSGTQLSVL.

This CDR3 is CASRQGFIYEQYF. CDR3 DNA: TGTGCCAGCAGGCAGGGTTTTATCTACGAGCAGTACTTC. This chain connects TRBV28 to TRBJ2-7, with D perhaps TRBD1 (5 bases). Trimming left V 6 bases short and J 3 bases short, with 12 bases between. Germline V CDR1 and CDR2: MDHEN, SYDVKM. The CDR3 contains 13 residues.

There are a few counts of this clone. Written as DNA, the CDR3 is TGTGCCAGCAGGCGGGCCGGGGCCAACGTCCTGACTTTC. Its translation: CASRRAGANVLTF. V and J are TRBV6-5 and TRBJ2-6, with D possibly matching TRBD2 (5 bases). This CDR3 has 13 amino acids. Germline V gene sequence: CDR1 MNHEY, CDR2 SVGAGI. Trimming took 6 bases from V and 4 from J, leaving 7 bases between them.

The chain has TRBV29-1 and TRBJ2-5, with 7 bases identical to TRBD2. CDR1 is SQVTM, CDR2 ANQGSEA, per germline. Trimming took 3 bases from V and 7 from J; bases not matched to a gene: 5. The CDR3 covers 12 residues. DNA for the CDR3: TGCAGCGTTGAGGCGGGCGGGGGGACCCAGTACTTC. It encodes CSVEAGGGTQYF.

The chain joins TRBV6-5 to TRBJ1-5, with D maybe TRBD1 (6 bases). CDR1 is MNHEY, CDR2 SVGAGI, per germline. The CDR3 spans 13 residues. Trimming took off 6 bases at V and 3 bases at J, with 9 bases between the two ends. In DNA form, the CDR3 reads TGTGCCAGCAGACAGGGACCCAATCAGCCCCAGCATTTT. Amino acid sequence: CASRQGPNQPQHF.

The chain recombines TRBV6-5 with TRBJ2-3; 7 bases are shared with TRBD1. The CDR3 contains 15 residues. V was clipped by 6 bases and J by 2 bases; unmatched bases: 8. The germline V gene has CDR1 MNHEY and CDR2 SVGAGI. CDR3 coding DNA: TGTGCCAGCAGCCGCATACAGGGGTCCACAGATACGCAGTATTTT. Residues: CASSRIQGSTDTQYF.

V usage is TRBV6-5 and J usage is TRBJ1-1; D perhaps matches TRBD1 (6 bases). V gave up 2 bases and J gave up 4 bases, with 8 bases separating them. The CDR3 is 13 residues long. Germline V gene lookup returns CDR1 MNHEY and CDR2 SVGAGI. CDR3 bases: TGTGCCAGCAGTTACGACAGGCGCACTGAAGCTTTCTTT. Translation: CASSYDRRTEAFF.

V and J are TRBV9 and TRBJ2-7; maybe TRBD2 (5 bases). This CDR3 is built from 16 residues. V was clipped by 1 base and J by 7 bases, with 21 bases between them. Germline assignment: CDR1 SGDLS and CDR2 YYNGEE. CDR3 residues: CASSVSVGVNSGEQYF. CDR3 bases: TGTGCCAGCAGCGTATCCGTCGGAGTAAATTCGGGGGAGCAGTACTTC. The full variable domain, rest sourced from reference TRBV9 and TRBJ2-7, is DSGVTQTPKHLITATGQRVTLRCSPRSGDLSVYWYQQSLDQGLQFLIQYYNGEERAKGNILERFSAQQFPDLHSELNLSSLELGDSALYFCASSVSVGVNSGEQYFGPGTRLTVT.

J is TRBJ1-2 and V is TRBV7-8; 8 bases are a match to TRBD1. Germline V gives CDR1 SGHVS, CDR2 FQNEAQ. V shed 5 bases, J shed 8 bases, and the junction held 7 bases outside the gene matches. This CDR3 comprises 13 residues. This chain's CDR3 is CASSAQGARGYTF. The CDR3 bases are TGTGCCAGCAGCGCGCAGGGGGCGCGAGGCTACACCTTC.

This rearrangement joins TRBV7-9 to TRBJ2-5, with 14 bases that match TRBD2. The CDR3 has 16 residues. Germline CDR1 reads SEHNR; CDR2 reads FQNEAQ (reference sequence). J gave up 1 base and V 5 bases, and 3 bases lay outside the gene matches. The CDR3 bases are TGTGCCAGCAGCCACGGGACTAGCGGGAGCCAAGAGACCCAGTACTTC. Translated: CASSHGTSGSQETQYF.

V and J are TRBV2 and TRBJ2-7; D is possibly TRBD2 (5 bases). V was shortened by 3 bases and J by 3 bases, with 21 bases between the two germline ends. The CDR3 consists of 17 residues. Germline V CDR1 and CDR2: SNHLY, FYNNEI. CDR3 loop: CASSDIPPGSYYYEQYF. In DNA form, the CDR3 reads TGTGCCAGCAGTGATATTCCACCGGGGTCCTACTACTACGAGCAGTACTTC.

The genes are TRBV5-1 and TRBJ2-3; D is possibly TRBD1 (6 bases). The germline CDR1 and CDR2 sequences are SGHRS and YFSETQ. With 3 bases removed from V and 2 bases from J, the gap between germline ends came to 13 bases. This CDR3 is 15 amino acids long. CDR3 loop: CASSSSGTSTDTQYF. The CDR3 DNA reads as TGCGCCAGCAGCTCGTCCGGGACATCCACAGATACGCAGTATTTT. Looking up the rest from reference TRBV5-1 and TRBJ2-3 gives the full variable domain: KAGVTQTPRYLIKTRGQQVTLSCSPISGHRSVSWYQQTPGQGLQFLFEYFSETQRNKGNFPGRFSGRQFSNSRSEMNVSTLELGDSALYLCASSSSGTSTDTQYFGPGTRLTVL.

The rearrangement joins TRBV12-3 or TRBV12-4 to TRBJ1-1; D gene uncertain. The length of the CDR3 is 13 residues. The V and J ends lost 3 bases and 2 bases respectively, with 7 bases between them. The CDR3 sequence is CASSLSYNTEAFF. Here the CDR3 DNA reads TGTGCCAGCAGTTTGTCGTATAACACTGAAGCTTTCTTT.

V usage is TRBV2 and J usage is TRBJ2-1; 8 positions agree with TRBD2. This CDR3 is built from 17 residues. Trimming took 3 bases from V and 4 from J; bases not matched to a gene: 11. In germline, CDR1 is SNHLY, CDR2 FYNNEI. The CDR3 is CASSEGPVAGLYNEQFF. The CDR3 coding sequence is TGTGCCAGCAGTGAGGGGCCTGTAGCGGGACTATACAATGAGCAGTTCTTC.

The V and J genes are TRBV12-3 or TRBV12-4 and TRBJ2-2, with D possibly being TRBD2 (5 bases). Trimming pared 8 bases from V and 8 bases from J, leaving 12 bases between. The length of the CDR3 is 12 residues. The CDR3 is CASDRRRGELFF. CDR3 bases: TGTGCCAGCGACCGGAGGAGAGGGGAGCTGTTTTTT.

The J gene is TRBJ2-6, the V gene TRBV21-1; the table's D call, TRBD2, was not checked against the DNA. TRBV21-1 is noted as a pseudogene. CDR3 size: 13 residues. The CDR3 protein is CARRGSGANVLTF. The CDR3 DNA sequence: TGTGCCAGACGGGGGTCTGGGGCCAACGTCCTGACTTTC.

V usage is TRBV15 and J usage is TRBJ1-4; D remains unclear. The germline V gene has CDR1 LNHNV and CDR2 YYDKDF (reference sequence). The length of the CDR3 is 16 residues. The ends were cut back, 0 bases at V and 8 bases at J, with 16 bases in the middle. CDR3 DNA sequence: TGTGCCACCAGCAGAGATTCGCGGGGAGTGGGGGAAAAACTGTTTTTT. Translated: CATSRDSRGVGEKLFF.